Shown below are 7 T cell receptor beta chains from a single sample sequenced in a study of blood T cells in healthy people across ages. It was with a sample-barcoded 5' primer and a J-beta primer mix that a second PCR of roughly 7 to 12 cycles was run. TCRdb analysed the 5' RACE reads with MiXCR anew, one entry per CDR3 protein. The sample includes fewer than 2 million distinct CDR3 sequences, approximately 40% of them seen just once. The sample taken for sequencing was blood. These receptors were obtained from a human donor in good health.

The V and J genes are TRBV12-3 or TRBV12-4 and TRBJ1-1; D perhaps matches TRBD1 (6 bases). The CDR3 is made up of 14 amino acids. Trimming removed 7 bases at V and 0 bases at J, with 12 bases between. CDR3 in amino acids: CASILTGLNTEAFF. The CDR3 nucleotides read TGTGCCAGCATTCTAACAGGGTTGAACACTGAAGCTTTCTTT.

CDR3 coding DNA: TGTGCCAGCAGTTACAAGCGGGGGGCTTTCAATGAGCAGTTCTTC. It specifies CASSYKRGAFNEQFF. The rearrangement uses TRBV6-2 or TRBV6-3 and TRBJ2-1; 9 positions agree with TRBD2. The V gene end was trimmed by 2 bases and the J gene end by 6 bases; junction bases not matched to a gene: 5. This CDR3 contains 15 residues. Per the germline V gene, CDR1 is MNHEY and CDR2 is SVGEGT.

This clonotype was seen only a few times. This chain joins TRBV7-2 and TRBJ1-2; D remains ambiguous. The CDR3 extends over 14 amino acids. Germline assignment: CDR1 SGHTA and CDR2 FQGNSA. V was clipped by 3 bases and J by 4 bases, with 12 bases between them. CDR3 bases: TGTGCCAGCAGCTTGTCGCTGGTCGCCTATGGCTACACCTTC. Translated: CASSLSLVAYGYTF.

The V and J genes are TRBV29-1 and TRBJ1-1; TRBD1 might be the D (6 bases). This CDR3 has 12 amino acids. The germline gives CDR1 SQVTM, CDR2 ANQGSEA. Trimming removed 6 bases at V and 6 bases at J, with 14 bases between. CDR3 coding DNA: TGCAGCGTAACGCGGACAGACTCTGAAGCTTTCTTT. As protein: CSVTRTDSEAFF. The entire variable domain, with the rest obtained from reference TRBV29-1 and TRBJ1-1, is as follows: SAVISQKPSRDICQRGTSLTIQCQVDSQVTMMFWYRQQPGQSLTLIATANQGSEATYESGFVIDKFPISRPNLTFSTLTVSNMSPEDSSIYLCSVTRTDSEAFFGQGTRLTVV.

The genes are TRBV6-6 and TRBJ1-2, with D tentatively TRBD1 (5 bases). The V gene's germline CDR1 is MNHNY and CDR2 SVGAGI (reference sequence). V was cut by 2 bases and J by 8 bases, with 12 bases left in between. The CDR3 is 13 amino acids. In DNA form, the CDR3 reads TGTGCCAGCAGTTACGGACGGGGCCAAGGCTACACCTTC. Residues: CASSYGRGQGYTF.

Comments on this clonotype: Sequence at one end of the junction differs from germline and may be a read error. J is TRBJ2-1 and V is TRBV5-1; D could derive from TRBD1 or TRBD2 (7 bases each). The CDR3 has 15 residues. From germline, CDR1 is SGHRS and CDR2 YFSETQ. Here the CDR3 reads CANSSQGGTYNEQFF. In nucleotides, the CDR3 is TGCGCCAACAGCTCTCAGGGGGGGACCTACAATGAGCAGTTCTTC.

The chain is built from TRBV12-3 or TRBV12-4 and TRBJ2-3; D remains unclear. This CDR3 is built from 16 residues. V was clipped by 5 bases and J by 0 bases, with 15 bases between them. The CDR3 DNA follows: TGTGCCAGCAGTGGTACAGAGCTAACTAGCACAGATACGCAGTATTTT. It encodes CASSGTELTSTDTQYF.